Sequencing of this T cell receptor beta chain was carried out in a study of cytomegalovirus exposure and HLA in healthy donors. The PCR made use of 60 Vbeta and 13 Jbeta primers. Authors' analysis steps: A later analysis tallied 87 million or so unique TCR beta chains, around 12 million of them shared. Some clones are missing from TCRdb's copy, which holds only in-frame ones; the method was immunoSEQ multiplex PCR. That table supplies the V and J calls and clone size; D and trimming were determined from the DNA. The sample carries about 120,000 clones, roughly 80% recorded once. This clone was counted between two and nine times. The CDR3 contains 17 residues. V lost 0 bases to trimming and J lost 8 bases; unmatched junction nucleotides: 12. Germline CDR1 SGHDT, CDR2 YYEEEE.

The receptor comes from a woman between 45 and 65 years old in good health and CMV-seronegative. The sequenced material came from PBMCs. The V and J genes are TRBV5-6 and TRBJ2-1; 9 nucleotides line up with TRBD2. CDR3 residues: CASSLEGSGSFGYEQFF. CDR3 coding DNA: TGTGCCAGCAGCTTGGAGGGTAGCGGGAGTTTTGGCTATGAGCAGTTCTTC.